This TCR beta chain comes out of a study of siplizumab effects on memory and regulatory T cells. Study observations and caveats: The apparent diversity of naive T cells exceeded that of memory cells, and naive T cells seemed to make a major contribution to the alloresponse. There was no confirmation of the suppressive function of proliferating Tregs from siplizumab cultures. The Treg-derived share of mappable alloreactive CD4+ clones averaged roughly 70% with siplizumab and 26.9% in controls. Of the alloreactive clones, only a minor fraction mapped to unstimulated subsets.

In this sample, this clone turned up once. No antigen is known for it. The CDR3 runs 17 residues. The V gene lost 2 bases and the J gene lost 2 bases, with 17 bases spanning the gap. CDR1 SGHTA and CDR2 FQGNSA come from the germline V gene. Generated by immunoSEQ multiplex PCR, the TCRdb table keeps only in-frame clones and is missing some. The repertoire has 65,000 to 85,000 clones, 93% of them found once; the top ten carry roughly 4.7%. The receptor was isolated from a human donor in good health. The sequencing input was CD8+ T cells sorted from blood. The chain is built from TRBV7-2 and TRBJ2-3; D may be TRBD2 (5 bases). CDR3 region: CASSLIVGEQYTDTQYF. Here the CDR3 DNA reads TGTGCCAGCAGCTTAATTGTTGGGGAGCAATACACAGATACGCAGTATTTT.